This TCR beta chain was captured by sequencing in a study of T cell changes during pregnancy in multiple sclerosis. TCRdb's copy holds only in-frame clones and misses some; the assay was immunoSEQ multiplex PCR. The table records fewer than 65,000 clones, roughly 90% of them present only once. The V gene end was trimmed by 5 bases and the J gene end by 2 bases; junction bases not matched to a gene: 4. CDR1 ENHRY and CDR2 SYGVKD come from the germline V gene. The CDR3 runs to 15 residues. This sequence joins TRBV10-3 and TRBJ2-3; 10 nucleotides agree with TRBD2. The starting material was CD4+ T cells from peripheral blood mononuclear cells, obtained after pregnancy. The origin of this receptor is a female donor with multiple sclerosis, enrolled in a pregnancy study. The CDR3: CAISLAGGLTDTQYF. The CDR3 bases are TGTGCCATCAGTTTAGCGGGAGGCCTCACAGATACGCAGTATTTT.